The TCR beta chain under discussion was sequenced for a study of siplizumab effects on memory and regulatory T cells. Assays were performed on 95,000 to 100,000 TCR templates per sample. Sequencing used immunoSEQ multiplex PCR; TCRdb keeps in-frame clones, though not all of them. Among 75,000 to 95,000 clones listed, 70% to 90% were seen once. To note about this clone: What it recognizes is unknown.

General observations from the study: Whether proliferating Tregs in siplizumab cultures suppress was not functionally confirmed. Researchers could not give a naive or memory phenotype to roughly 75-95% of proliferating CD4+ or CD8+ clones. Significant reduction of alloreactive sequences traceable to unstimulated CD4+ memory cells was observed with siplizumab.

Sequencing was carried out using CD4+ T cells sorted from blood. The TCR originated in a human donor in good health.

CDR3 nucleotide sequence: TGTGCCAGCAGTTCCTACGAGGGGCATGGCACAGATACGCAGTATTTT. Amino acids: CASSSYEGHGTDTQYF. The rearrangement uses TRBV28 and TRBJ2-3; D assignment may be TRBD1 or TRBD2 (5 bases each). Germline V gene sequence: CDR1 MDHEN, CDR2 SYDVKM. The CDR3 contains 16 residues. Deletions cut 4 bases from V and 1 base from J, with 15 bases between.